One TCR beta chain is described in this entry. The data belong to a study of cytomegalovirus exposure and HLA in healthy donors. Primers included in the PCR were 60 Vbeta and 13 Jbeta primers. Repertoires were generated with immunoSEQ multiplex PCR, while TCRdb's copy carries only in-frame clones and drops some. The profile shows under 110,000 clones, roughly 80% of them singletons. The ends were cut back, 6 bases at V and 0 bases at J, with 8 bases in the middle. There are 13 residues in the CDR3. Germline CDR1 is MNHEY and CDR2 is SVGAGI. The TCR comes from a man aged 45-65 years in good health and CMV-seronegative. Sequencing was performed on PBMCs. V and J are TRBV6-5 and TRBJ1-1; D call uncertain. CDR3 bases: TGTGCCAGCAGCAGAAGTATGAACACTGAAGCTTTCTTT. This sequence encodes CASSRSMNTEAFF.